This T cell receptor beta chain was recovered during a study of monozygotic twins with inflammatory bowel disease. Study-wide points: For IBD patients, clonotypes shared with others were fewer than for healthy twins, especially with disease activity. Repertoire similarity matched across concordant and discordant twins, perhaps owing to limited power.

In the case of this clonotype: Antigen unknown.

From 3,500 to 4,500 ng of total RNA, each TCR library was prepared. The unique tags termed UMIs, each holding a 6-nucleotide sample barcode, were added by means of template switching. Each CDR3 protein gets one entry in TCRdb, which reprocessed the 5' RACE reads and gives no DNA. The listing records approximately 340,000 distinct CDR3 sequences. This CDR3 region has 14 residues. The germline V gene encodes CDR1 SGHVS and CDR2 FQNEAQ. This chain connects TRBV7-8 to TRBJ2-3; TCRdb calls TRBD1, which cannot be checked without DNA. The TCR comes from a human donor with ulcerative colitis or Crohn's disease, or a healthy co-twin of an affected twin (not recorded which). Sequenced sample: blood. Here the CDR3 reads CASSLGQGGYTQYF.